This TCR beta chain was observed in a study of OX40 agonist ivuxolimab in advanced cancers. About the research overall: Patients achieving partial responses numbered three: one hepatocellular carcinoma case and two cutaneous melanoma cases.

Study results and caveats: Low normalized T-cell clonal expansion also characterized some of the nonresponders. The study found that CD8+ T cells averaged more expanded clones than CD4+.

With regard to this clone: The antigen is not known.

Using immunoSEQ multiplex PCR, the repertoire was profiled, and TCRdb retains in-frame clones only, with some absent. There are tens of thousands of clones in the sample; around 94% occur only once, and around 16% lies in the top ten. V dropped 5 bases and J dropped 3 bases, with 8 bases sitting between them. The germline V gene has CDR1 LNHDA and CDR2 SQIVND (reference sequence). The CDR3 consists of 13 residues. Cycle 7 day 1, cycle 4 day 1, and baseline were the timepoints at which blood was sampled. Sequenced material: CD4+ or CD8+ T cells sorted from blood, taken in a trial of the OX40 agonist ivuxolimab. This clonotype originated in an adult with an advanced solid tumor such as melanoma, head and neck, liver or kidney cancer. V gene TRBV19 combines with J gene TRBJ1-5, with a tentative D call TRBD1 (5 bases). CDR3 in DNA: TGTGCCAGTAGTGCAGGGCTCAATCAGCCCCAGCATTTT. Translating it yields CASSAGLNQPQHF.